The clone carrying this T cell receptor (beta chain) was observed a few times. The antigen is unknown. The repertoire was sequenced with immunoSEQ multiplex PCR; TCRdb's copy has only in-frame clones and lacks some. The sample has 23,000 or so clones, approximately 89% seen once. The data were taken from a study of PD-1 blockade in classical Hodgkin lymphoma. Findings and caveats of the study: Newly diagnosed patients had baseline TCR diversity that was reportedly lower than that of healthy donors. Complete responders matched newly diagnosed patients in baseline diversity.

The CDR3 is 15 residues long. V dropped 2 bases and J dropped 0 bases, with 10 bases sitting between them. Germline V gives CDR1 PRHDT, CDR2 FYEKMQ (reference sequence). Time point here: cycle 4 day 1 (C4D1), after about 6 weeks of nivolumab. Every patient experienced relapse after autologous stem cell transplantation, and brentuximab vedotin exposure varied. Best outcomes ranged across complete response, partial response and progressive disease. The chain has TRBV13 and TRBJ1-1; D gene uncertain. The specimen was peripheral blood mononuclear cells (PBMCs), collected before the fourth cycle of nivolumab. This clonotype was sampled from a human donor with classical Hodgkin lymphoma. Written as DNA, the CDR3 is TGTGCCAGCAGCTTATACGGACGCATGAACACTGAAGCTTTCTTT. It yields the protein CASSLYGRMNTEAFF. Looking up the rest from reference TRBV13 and TRBJ1-1 gives the full variable domain: AAGVIQSPRHLIKEKRETATLKCYPIPRHDTVYWYQQGPGQDPQFLISFYEKMQSDKGSIPDRFSAQQFSDYHSELNMSSLELGDSALYFCASSLYGRMNTEAFFGQGTRLTVV.